One and the same sample provided the 28 T cell receptor beta chains below, sequenced in a study of patients and donors after allogeneic stem cell transplantation. TCRdb re-analysed the RT-PCR reads in MiXCR, keeping a single row per CDR3 protein. The sample has some 230,000 distinct CDR3 sequences; around an eighth are singletons. Sequencing was performed on blood, either unsorted or a sorted T cell fraction (not recorded which). These receptors originate from a human donor who was either an allogeneic HSCT recipient or a stem cell or donor lymphocyte infusion donor (not recorded which). It is not recorded whose cells these are; they may come from a transplant donor.

The chain is built from TRBV7-2 and TRBJ1-6; D is undetermined. Trimming removed 5 bases from V and 5 bases from J, with 7 bases in between. The V gene's germline CDR1 is SGHTA and CDR2 FQGNSA. CDR3 size: 13 residues. CDR3 sequence reads: CASSPPHNSPLHF. For the CDR3, the DNA is TGTGCCAGCAGCCCCCCCCATAATTCACCCCTCCACTTT.

This clonotype was counted a few times. The V call is TRBV11-2, the J call TRBJ1-4; weak D call: TRBD1 (5 bases). CDR1 is SGHAT and CDR2 is FQNNGV in the germline V gene. Deletions cut 1 base from V and 8 bases from J, with 14 bases between. CDR3 length: 15 residues. Here the CDR3 reads CASSLALREGEKLFF. CDR3 nucleotides: TGTGCCAGCAGCTTAGCCCTCCGGGAGGGGGAAAAACTGTTTTTT.

This clonotype was seen repeatedly, ten times or more. V is TRBV6-5 and J is TRBJ2-5, with a possible D match to TRBD1 (5 bases). V shed 4 bases and J shed 0 bases, with 9 bases lying between them. CDR1 MNHEY and CDR2 SVGAGI come from the germline V gene. The CDR3 has 14 amino acids. The DNA for the CDR3 is TGTGCCAGCAGTTTCCCAGGGTACCAAGAGACCCAGTACTTC. Residues: CASSFPGYQETQYF.

At least ten counts were recorded for this clonotype. The V gene is TRBV11-2, the J gene TRBJ1-2, with TRBD1 as a possible D gene (6 bases). This CDR3 is 15 amino acids long. Trimming pared 0 bases from V and 4 bases from J, leaving 12 bases between. The germline V gene has CDR1 SGHAT and CDR2 FQNNGV. The CDR3, as DNA: TGTGCCAGCAGCTTAGATCCCAGGGGCGGCTATGGCTACACCTTC. This translates into CASSLDPRGGYGYTF. Using reference TRBV11-2 and TRBJ1-2 for the parts outside the CDR3, the full variable domain is EAGVAQSPRYKIIEKRQSVAFWCNPISGHATLYWYQQILGQGPKLLIQFQNNGVVDDSQLPKDRFSAERLKGVDSTLKIQPAKLEDSAVYLCASSLDPRGGYGYTFGSGTRLTVV.

CDR3: CATSRDPGAGEKLFF. CDR3 DNA sequence: TGTGCCACCAGCAGAGACCCGGGGGCGGGCGAAAAACTGTTTTTT. This sequence joins TRBV15 and TRBJ1-4; D is possibly TRBD1 (6 bases). The CDR3 is made up of 15 amino acids. V was clipped by 0 bases and J by 8 bases, with 13 bases between them. Per the germline V gene, CDR1 is LNHNV and CDR2 is YYDKDF (reference sequence).

This clonotype has only a few counts. V gene TRBV5-1 combines with J gene TRBJ2-3, with 7 bases fitting TRBD1. Trimming removed 2 bases from V and 4 bases from J; junction bases left unmatched: 4. The CDR3 spans 14 residues. The germline gives CDR1 SGHRS, CDR2 YFSETQ. For the CDR3, the DNA is TGCGCCAGCAGCTTAGAGGGGGCGGCAGATACGCAGTATTTT. Protein: CASSLEGAADTQYF.

This clonotype was detected ten times or more. This chain links TRBV18 with TRBJ1-6; no clear D gene. Per the germline V gene, CDR1 is KGHSH and CDR2 is LQKENI. The CDR3 spans 15 residues. Trimming cost V 0 bases and J 8 bases, with 11 bases left between them. CDR3: CASSPPGFLDSPLHF. CDR3 coding DNA: TGTGCCAGCTCACCACCGGGGTTTTTGGATTCACCCCTCCACTTT.

The V gene is TRBV14, the J gene TRBJ2-7, with a weak D call TRBD2 (5 bases). V lost 0 bases, J lost 7 bases, and 10 bases lay in between. This CDR3 has 13 residues. In germline, CDR1 is SGHDN, CDR2 FVKESK. CDR3 sequence (DNA): TGTGCCAGCAGCCAAGATTTGGACTCGGAGCAGTACTTC. Protein product: CASSQDLDSEQYF.

This clonotype occurred a few times. V gene TRBV20-1 combines with J gene TRBJ1-2, with 7 bases that match TRBD1. The CDR3 is 15 amino acids. V lost 3 bases to trimming and J lost 0 bases; unmatched junction nucleotides: 7. Per germline, CDR1 DFQATT and CDR2 SNEGSKA (reference sequence). In DNA form, the CDR3 reads TGCAGTGCTAGTCCGGGACAGCAGTCTAACTATGGCTACACCTTC. Encoded protein: CSASPGQQSNYGYTF.

Points on this clonotype: Its ends do not fully match the called genes, so a read error is possible. The V call is TRBV6-2 or TRBV6-3, the J call TRBJ1-5; D is ambiguous. This CDR3 region has 15 residues. Germline lookup yields CDR1 MNHEY and CDR2 SVGEGT. CDR3 DNA sequence: TGTGCCAGCAGTTACTCCCCACCCTCAATTCAGACCCAGCATTTT. Amino acid sequence: CASSYSPPSIQTQHF.

The chain uses TRBV15 and TRBJ2-7; a weak D match, TRBD1 (6 bases). Per germline, CDR1 LNHNV and CDR2 YYDKDF (reference sequence). CDR3 length: 15 residues. With 2 bases removed from V and 1 base from J, the gap between germline ends came to 12 bases. The CDR3 DNA is TGTGCCACCAGCAGATTACCAGGACAGTCCTACGAGCAGTACTTC. It specifies CATSRLPGQSYEQYF.

This clonotype was seen many times. The rearrangement uses TRBV20-1 and TRBJ2-1, with 9 nucleotides matching TRBD2. Germline V CDR1 and CDR2: DFQATT, SNEGSKA (reference sequence). The CDR3 contains 15 residues. The junction had 2 bases not matched to a gene; V was cut back by 2 bases and J by 0 bases. The DNA for the CDR3 is TGCAGTGCTAGATATAGCGGGAGCTCCTACAATGAGCAGTTCTTC. Its translation: CSARYSGSSYNEQFF.

This sequence joins TRBV18 and TRBJ1-1; TRBD1 agrees at 8 bases. V lost 3 bases to trimming and J lost 10 bases; unmatched junction nucleotides: 7. Germline-derived CDR1 and CDR2 are KGHSH and LQKENI. CDR3 size: 13 residues. The CDR3 nucleotides read TGTGCCAGCTCACCGGGGACAGGCGATGGAGCTTTCTTT. It specifies CASSPGTGDGAFF.

The CDR3 sequence: CASSLGGSSGYVYEQYF. CDR3 bases: TGCGCCAGCAGCTTGGGGGGCTCTAGCGGTTACGTCTACGAGCAGTACTTC. The gene calls are TRBV5-1 and TRBJ2-7; 7 bases align to TRBD2. The CDR3 is made up of 17 amino acids. The germline V gene has CDR1 SGHRS and CDR2 YFSETQ. With 0 bases clipped from V and 3 bases from J, the junction kept 12 bases outside the gene matches.

This clonotype showed up many times. The genes are TRBV12-3 or TRBV12-4 and TRBJ1-6; tentative D call: TRBD1 (5 bases). The CDR3 runs to 14 residues. V lost 6 bases, J lost 4 bases, and 10 bases lay in between. In DNA form, the CDR3 reads TGTGCCAGCAGCCGACAGTCATATAATTCACCCCTCCACTTT. Amino acids: CASSRQSYNSPLHF.

This clonotype was detected many times. The CDR3, as DNA: TGCGCCAGCAGCACGCGGGTGAACACCGGGGAGCTGTTTTTT. Translating gives CASSTRVNTGELFF. This chain uses TRBV5-1 with TRBJ2-2, with D possibly matching TRBD2 (5 bases). The V gene lost 4 bases and the J gene lost 1 base, with 8 bases spanning the gap. CDR1 and CDR2 (germline): SGHRS, YFSETQ. The length of the CDR3 is 14 residues.

This clonotype was recorded many times. The chain recombines TRBV5-1 with TRBJ1-1, with D possibly being TRBD1 (6 bases). The CDR3 spans 17 residues. V gave up 2 bases and J gave up 0 bases, with 17 bases separating them. Germline CDR1 and CDR2: SGHRS and YFSETQ. The chain's CDR3 is CASSFSTGNYLNTEAFF. CDR3 coding DNA: TGCGCCAGCAGCTTTTCCACAGGGAATTATCTGAACACTGAAGCTTTCTTT. The whole variable domain, filled in from reference TRBV5-1 and TRBJ1-1, reads KAGVTQTPRYLIKTRGQQVTLSCSPISGHRSVSWYQQTPGQGLQFLFEYFSETQRNKGNFPGRFSGRQFSNSRSEMNVSTLELGDSALYLCASSFSTGNYLNTEAFFGQGTRLTVV.

The table lists this clonotype with many counts. The chain links TRBV5-1 to TRBJ2-7; D may be TRBD2 (6 bases). This CDR3 has 12 residues. Germline V gives CDR1 SGHRS, CDR2 YFSETQ. The CDR3 region is CASSEDLSGGAV. The CDR3, as DNA: TGCGCCAGCAGCGAAGACCTTAGCGGAGGCGCCGTC.

This clonotype has a count of ten or more. V gene TRBV27 combines with J gene TRBJ2-7, with D hard to call. Germline CDR1 is MNHEY and CDR2 is SMNVEV (reference sequence). CDR3 length: 13 residues. V was shortened by 5 bases and J by 1 base, with 9 bases between the two germline ends. The CDR3 nucleotides read TGTGCCAGCAGTGCCGGAGAGTCCTACGAGCAGTACTTC. This gives the protein CASSAGESYEQYF.

The chain employs TRBV10-3 and TRBJ2-2; TRBD1 matches 7 bases. The trim removed 4 bases at V and 1 base at J, leaving 3 bases unmatched. The germline CDR1 and CDR2 sequences are ENHRY and SYGVKD. The CDR3 length is 15 residues. The CDR3 DNA sequence: TGTGCCATCAGTGGGGACAGCCAGAACACCGGGGAGCTGTTTTTT. Residues: CAISGDSQNTGELFF.

This chain joins TRBV5-1 and TRBJ2-7, with 7 bases fitting TRBD1. The germline CDR1 and CDR2 sequences are SGHRS and YFSETQ. J was trimmed by 7 bases and V by 2 bases; bases with no gene match: 6. The CDR3 spans 13 residues. The CDR3 protein is CASSLKGAGEQYF. The DNA of the CDR3 is TGCGCCAGCAGCTTAAAGGGGGCTGGTGAGCAGTACTTC.

The chain is built from TRBV6-1 and TRBJ1-2; TRBD1 aligns across 8 bases. Per the germline V gene, CDR1 is MNHNS and CDR2 is SASEGT. The J segment lost 7 bases and the V segment lost 3 bases, leaving 7 bases of the junction unmatched. This CDR3 is built from 14 residues. CDR3 nucleotides: TGTGCCAGCAGTGATGTCGGACAGGGCCCTGGCTACACCTTC. It translates to CASSDVGQGPGYTF.

This clonotype appeared a few times. V gene TRBV20-1 combines with J gene TRBJ2-3, with D unclear. V lost 3 bases and J 5 bases, leaving 12 bases between the germline ends. This CDR3 is built from 13 residues. Germline V gene sequence: CDR1 DFQATT, CDR2 SNEGSKA (reference sequence). CDR3 DNA sequence: TGCAGTGCTAGCACCGCCCTCTTAGATACGCAGTATTTT. Its protein product is CSASTALLDTQYF.

The chain recombines TRBV25-1 with TRBJ1-6; D possibly corresponds to TRBD1 (6 bases). The CDR3 consists of 16 residues. CDR1 is MGHDK and CDR2 is SYGVNS in the germline V gene. V was clipped by 6 bases and J by 7 bases, with 19 bases between them. CDR3 nucleotide sequence: TGTGCCAGCAGCAGAGGGGGGCGGGGCTCCAATTCACCCCTCCACTTT. This codes for CASSRGGRGSNSPLHF.

In its sample, this clonotype was seen a few times. This chain uses TRBV12-3 or TRBV12-4 with TRBJ1-2, with D possibly being TRBD1 (6 bases). The CDR3 is 14 residues long. Trimming stripped 4 bases from V and 5 bases from J, with 14 bases between. CDR3 bases: TGTGCCAGCAGTTCCCGGGGGGGGCGGTATGGCTACACCTTC. Its protein is CASSSRGGRYGYTF.

The chain joins TRBV5-6 to TRBJ2-1; 7 bases map to TRBD2. Germline CDR1 and CDR2: SGHDT and YYEEEE. The length of the CDR3 is 16 residues. V lost 4 bases to trimming and J lost 4 bases; unmatched junction nucleotides: 11. For the CDR3, the DNA is TGTGCCAGCAGCCTGGAAGGGAGCGGGGTTTACAATGAGCAGTTCTTC. Amino acids: CASSLEGSGVYNEQFF.

CDR3 region: CASSLAREQYF. CDR3 bases: TGTGCCAGCAGCTTAGCGCGCGAGCAGTACTTC. The rearrangement uses TRBV7-9 and TRBJ2-7; D gene uncertain. CDR1 is SEHNR and CDR2 is FQNEAQ in the germline V gene (reference sequence). The CDR3 has 11 residues. The V end lost 0 bases, the J end lost 6 bases, and 3 bases lay between the germline ends.

There are a few counts of this clonotype. The junction departs from the called germline gene at one end, perhaps through a read error. This chain links TRBV28 with TRBJ1-6, with 11 positions matching TRBD1. The CDR3 is 16 amino acids. Per germline, CDR1 MDHEN and CDR2 SYDVKM. DNA for the CDR3: TGTGCCAGCAGTGGAGGACAGGGGGCGATGAATTCACCCCTCCATTTT. This sequence encodes CASSGGQGAMNSPLHF.